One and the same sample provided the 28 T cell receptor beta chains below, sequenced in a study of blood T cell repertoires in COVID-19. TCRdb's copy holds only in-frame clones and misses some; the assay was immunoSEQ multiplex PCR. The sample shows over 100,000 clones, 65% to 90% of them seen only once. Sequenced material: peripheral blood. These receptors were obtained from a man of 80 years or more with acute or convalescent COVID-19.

CDR3 region: CASSLNGDTGELFF. The CDR3 nucleotides are TGTGCCAGCAGCTTGAACGGGGACACCGGGGAGCTGTTTTTT. The genes are TRBV5-4 and TRBJ2-2; the D gene is possibly TRBD2 (5 bases). V was cut by 1 base and J by 3 bases, with 7 bases left in between. The CDR3 loop spans 14 amino acids. CDR1 is SGHNT, CDR2 YYREEE, per germline (reference sequence).

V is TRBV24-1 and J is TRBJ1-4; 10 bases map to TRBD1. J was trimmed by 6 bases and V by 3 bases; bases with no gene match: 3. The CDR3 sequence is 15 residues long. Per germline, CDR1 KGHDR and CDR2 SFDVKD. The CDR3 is CATSDPGQGHEKLFF. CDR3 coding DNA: TGTGCCACCAGTGATCCGGGACAGGGGCATGAAAAACTGTTTTTT.

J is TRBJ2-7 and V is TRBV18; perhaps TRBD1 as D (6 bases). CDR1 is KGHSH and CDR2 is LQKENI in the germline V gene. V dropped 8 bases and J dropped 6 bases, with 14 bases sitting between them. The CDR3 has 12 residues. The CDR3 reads CASGDRSVEQYF. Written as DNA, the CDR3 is TGTGCCAGCGGTGACAGGTCAGTCGAGCAGTACTTC.

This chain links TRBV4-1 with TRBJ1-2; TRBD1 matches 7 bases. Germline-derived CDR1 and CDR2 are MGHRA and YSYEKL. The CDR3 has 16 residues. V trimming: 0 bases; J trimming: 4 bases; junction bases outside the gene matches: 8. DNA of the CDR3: TGCGCCAGCAGCCAAGATTTTCGAGGGACAGTCTATGGCTACACCTTC. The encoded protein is CASSQDFRGTVYGYTF.

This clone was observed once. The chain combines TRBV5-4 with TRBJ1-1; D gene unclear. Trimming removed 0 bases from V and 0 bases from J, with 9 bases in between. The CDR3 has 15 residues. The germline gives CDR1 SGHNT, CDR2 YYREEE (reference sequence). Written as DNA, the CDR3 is TGTGCCAGCAGCTTGGACTCCCGGGTGAACACTGAAGCTTTCTTT. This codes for CASSLDSRVNTEAFF.

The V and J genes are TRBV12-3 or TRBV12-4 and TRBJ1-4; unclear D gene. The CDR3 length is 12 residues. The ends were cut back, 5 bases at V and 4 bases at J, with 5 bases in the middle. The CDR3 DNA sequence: TGTGCCAGCAGTATCTATAATGAAAAACTGTTTTTT. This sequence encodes CASSIYNEKLFF.

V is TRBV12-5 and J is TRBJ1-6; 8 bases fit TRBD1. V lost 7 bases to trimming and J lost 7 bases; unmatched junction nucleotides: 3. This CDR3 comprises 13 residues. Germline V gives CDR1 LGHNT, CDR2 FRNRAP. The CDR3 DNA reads TGTGCTAGTGCCGGACAGGGCAATTCACCCCTCCACTTT. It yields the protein CASAGQGNSPLHF.

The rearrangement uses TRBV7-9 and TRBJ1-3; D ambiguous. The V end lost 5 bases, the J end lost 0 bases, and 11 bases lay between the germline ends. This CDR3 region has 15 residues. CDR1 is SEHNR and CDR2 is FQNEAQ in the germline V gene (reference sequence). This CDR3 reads CASSPGSGSGNTIYF. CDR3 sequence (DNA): TGTGCCAGCAGCCCTGGGTCGGGCTCTGGAAACACCATATATTTT.

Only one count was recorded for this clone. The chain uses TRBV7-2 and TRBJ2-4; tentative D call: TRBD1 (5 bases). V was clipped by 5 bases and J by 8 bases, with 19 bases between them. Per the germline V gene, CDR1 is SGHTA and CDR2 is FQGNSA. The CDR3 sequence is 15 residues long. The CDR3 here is CASSLRLGPTDIQYF. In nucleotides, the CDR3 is TGTGCCAGCAGCCTCAGACTGGGGCCGACGGACATTCAGTACTTC.

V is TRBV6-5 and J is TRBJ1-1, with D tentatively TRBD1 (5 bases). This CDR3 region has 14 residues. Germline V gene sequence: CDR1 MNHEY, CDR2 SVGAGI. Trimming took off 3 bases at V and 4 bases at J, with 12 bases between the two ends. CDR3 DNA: TGTGCCAGCAGTTATAAGGGGCCTGGCACTGAAGCTTTCTTT. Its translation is CASSYKGPGTEAFF.

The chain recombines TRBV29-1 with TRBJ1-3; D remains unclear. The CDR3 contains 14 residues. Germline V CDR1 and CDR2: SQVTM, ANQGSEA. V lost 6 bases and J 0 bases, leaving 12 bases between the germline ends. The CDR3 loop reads CSVVASPSGNTIYF. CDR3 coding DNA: TGCAGCGTGGTGGCCTCACCCTCTGGAAACACCATATATTTT.

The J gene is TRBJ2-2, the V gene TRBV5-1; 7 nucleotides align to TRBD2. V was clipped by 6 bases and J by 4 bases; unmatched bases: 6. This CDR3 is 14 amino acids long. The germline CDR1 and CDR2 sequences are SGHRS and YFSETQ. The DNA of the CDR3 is TGCGCCAGCAAGCAGAGGGAGGGCACCGGGGAGCTGTTTTTT. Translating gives CASKQREGTGELFF.

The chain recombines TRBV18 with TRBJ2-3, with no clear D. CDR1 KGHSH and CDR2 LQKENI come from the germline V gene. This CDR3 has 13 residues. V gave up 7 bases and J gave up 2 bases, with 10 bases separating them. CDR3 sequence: CASFISLTDTQYF. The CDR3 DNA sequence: TGTGCCAGCTTTATAAGCCTCACAGATACGCAGTATTTT. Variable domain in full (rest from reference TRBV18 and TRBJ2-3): NAGVMQNPRHLVRRRGQEARLRCSPMKGHSHVYWYRQLPEEGLKFMVYLQKENIIDESGMPKERFSAEFPKEGPSILRIQQVVRGDSAAYFCASFISLTDTQYFGPGTRLTVL.

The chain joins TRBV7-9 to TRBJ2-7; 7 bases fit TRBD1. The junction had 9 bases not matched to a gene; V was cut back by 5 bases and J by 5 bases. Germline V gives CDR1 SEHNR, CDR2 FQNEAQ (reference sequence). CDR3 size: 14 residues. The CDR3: CASSPQGLGHEQYF. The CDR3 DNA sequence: TGTGCCAGCAGCCCACAGGGGCTCGGCCACGAGCAGTACTTC. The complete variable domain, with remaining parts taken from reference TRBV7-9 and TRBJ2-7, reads DTGVSQNPRHKITKRGQNVTFRCDPISEHNRLYWYRQTLGQGPEFLTYFQNEAQLEKSRLLSDRFSAERPKGSFSTLEIQRTEQGDSAMYLCASSPQGLGHEQYFGPGTRLTVT.

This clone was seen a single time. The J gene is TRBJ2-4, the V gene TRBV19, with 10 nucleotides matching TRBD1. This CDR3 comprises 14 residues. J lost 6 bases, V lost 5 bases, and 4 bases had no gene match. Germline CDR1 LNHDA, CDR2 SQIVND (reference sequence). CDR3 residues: CASSPRTGGNIQYF. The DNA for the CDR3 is TGTGCCAGTAGTCCCCGGACAGGGGGAAACATTCAGTACTTC. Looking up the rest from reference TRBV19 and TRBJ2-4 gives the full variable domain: DGGITQSPKYLFRKEGQNVTLSCEQNLNHDAMYWYRQDPGQGLRLIYYSQIVNDFQKGDIAEGYSVSREKKESFPLTVTSAQKNPTAFYLCASSPRTGGNIQYFGAGTRLSVL.

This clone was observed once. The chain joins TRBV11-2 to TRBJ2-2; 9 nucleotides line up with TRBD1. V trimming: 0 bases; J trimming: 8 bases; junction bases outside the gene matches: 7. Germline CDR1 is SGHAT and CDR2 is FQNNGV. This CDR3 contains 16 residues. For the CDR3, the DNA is TGTGCCAGCAGCTTAGATCTGCGGACAGGGGTGGGGGAGCTGTTTTTT. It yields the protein CASSLDLRTGVGELFF.

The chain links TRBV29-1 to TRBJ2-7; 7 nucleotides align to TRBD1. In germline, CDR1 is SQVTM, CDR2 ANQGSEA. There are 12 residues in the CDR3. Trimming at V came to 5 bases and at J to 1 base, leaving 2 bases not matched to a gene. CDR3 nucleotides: TGCAGCGTTACAGGGGCGTCCTACGAGCAGTACTTC. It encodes CSVTGASYEQYF.

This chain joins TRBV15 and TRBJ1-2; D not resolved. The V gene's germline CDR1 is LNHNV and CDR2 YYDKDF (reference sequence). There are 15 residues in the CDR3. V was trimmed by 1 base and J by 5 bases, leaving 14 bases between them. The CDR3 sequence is CATSRGDYVEYGYTF. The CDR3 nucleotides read TGTGCCACCAGCAGAGGAGACTATGTGGAGTATGGCTACACCTTC.

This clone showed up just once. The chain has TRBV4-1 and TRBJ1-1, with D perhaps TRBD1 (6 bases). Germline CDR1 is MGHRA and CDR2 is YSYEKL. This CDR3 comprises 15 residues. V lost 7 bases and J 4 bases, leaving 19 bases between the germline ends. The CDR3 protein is CASTPRGDRSTEAFF. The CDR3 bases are TGCGCCAGCACCCCCAGGGGAGACCGCAGCACTGAAGCTTTCTTT.

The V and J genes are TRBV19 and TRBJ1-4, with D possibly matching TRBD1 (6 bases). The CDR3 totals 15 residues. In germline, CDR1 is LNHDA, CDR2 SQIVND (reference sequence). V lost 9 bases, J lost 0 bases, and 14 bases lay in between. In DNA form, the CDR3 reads TGTGCCAGCCGAGGATCAGGGGCAACTAATGAAAAACTGTTTTTT. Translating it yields CASRGSGATNEKLFF. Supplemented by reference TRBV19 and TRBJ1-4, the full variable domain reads DGGITQSPKYLFRKEGQNVTLSCEQNLNHDAMYWYRQDPGQGLRLIYYSQIVNDFQKGDIAEGYSVSREKKESFPLTVTSAQKNPTAFYLCASRGSGATNEKLFFGSGTQLSVL.

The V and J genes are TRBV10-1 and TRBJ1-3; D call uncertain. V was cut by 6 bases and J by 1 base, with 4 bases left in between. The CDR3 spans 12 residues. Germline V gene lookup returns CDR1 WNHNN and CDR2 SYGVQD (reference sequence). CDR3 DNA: TGCGCCAGCAGCCAGTCTGGAAACACCATATATTTT. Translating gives CASSQSGNTIYF.

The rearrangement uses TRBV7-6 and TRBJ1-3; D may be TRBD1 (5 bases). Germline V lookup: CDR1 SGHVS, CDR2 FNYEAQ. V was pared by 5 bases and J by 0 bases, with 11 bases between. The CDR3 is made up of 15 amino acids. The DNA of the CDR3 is TGTGCCAGCAGCCCAGGGACTACCTCTGGAAACACCATATATTTT. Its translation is CASSPGTTSGNTIYF.

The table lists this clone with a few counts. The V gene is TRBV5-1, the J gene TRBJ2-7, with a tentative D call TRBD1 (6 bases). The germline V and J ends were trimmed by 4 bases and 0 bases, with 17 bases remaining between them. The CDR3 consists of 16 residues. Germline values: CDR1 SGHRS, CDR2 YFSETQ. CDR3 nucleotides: TGCGCCAGCAGCGTGTCAGGGGTCCTATTCTCCTACGAGCAGTACTTC. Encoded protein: CASSVSGVLFSYEQYF.

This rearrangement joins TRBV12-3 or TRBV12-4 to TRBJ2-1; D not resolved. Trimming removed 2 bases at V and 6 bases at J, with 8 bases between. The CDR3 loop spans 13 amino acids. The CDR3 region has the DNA TGTGCCAGCAGTTTATCACGGGTCAATGAGCAGTTCTTC. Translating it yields CASSLSRVNEQFF.

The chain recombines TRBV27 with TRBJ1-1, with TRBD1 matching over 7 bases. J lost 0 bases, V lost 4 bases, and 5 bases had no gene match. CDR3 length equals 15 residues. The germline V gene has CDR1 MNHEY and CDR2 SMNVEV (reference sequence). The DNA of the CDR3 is TGTGCCAGCAGTTATGCGGACAGGCTGAACACTGAAGCTTTCTTT. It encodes CASSYADRLNTEAFF.

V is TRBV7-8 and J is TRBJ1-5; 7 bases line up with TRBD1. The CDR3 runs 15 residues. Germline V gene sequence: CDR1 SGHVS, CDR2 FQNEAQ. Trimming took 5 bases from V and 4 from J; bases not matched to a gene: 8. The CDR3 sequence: CASSLDRERNQPQHF. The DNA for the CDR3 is TGTGCCAGCAGCCTAGACAGGGAAAGGAATCAGCCCCAGCATTTT. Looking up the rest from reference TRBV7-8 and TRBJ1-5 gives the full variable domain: GAGVSQSPRYKVAKRGQDVALRCDPISGHVSLFWYQQALGQGPEFLTYFQNEAQLDKSGLPSDRFFAERPEGSVSTLKIQRTQQEDSAVYLCASSLDRERNQPQHFGDGTRLSIL.

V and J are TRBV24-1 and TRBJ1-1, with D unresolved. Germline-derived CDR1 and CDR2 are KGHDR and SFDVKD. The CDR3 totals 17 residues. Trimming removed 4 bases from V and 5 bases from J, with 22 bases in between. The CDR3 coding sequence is TGTGCCACCAGTGACCTAGACCACGGACTGATTGAAACTGAAGCTTTCTTT. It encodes CATSDLDHGLIETEAFF.

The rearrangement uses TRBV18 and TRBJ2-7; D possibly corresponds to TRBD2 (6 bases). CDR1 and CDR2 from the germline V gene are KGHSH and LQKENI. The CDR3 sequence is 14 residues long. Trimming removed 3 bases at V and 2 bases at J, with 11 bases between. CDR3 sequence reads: CASSPSGGTYEQYF. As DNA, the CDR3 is TGTGCCAGCTCACCGTCCGGGGGTACCTACGAGCAGTACTTC. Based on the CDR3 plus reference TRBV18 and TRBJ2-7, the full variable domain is NAGVMQNPRHLVRRRGQEARLRCSPMKGHSHVYWYRQLPEEGLKFMVYLQKENIIDESGMPKERFSAEFPKEGPSILRIQQVVRGDSAAYFCASSPSGGTYEQYFGPGTRLTVT.